This is a list of T cell receptor beta chains from one sample in a study of cytomegalovirus exposure and HLA in healthy donors. Here immunoSEQ multiplex PCR was the method, and the copy in TCRdb shows in-frame clones only, minus some. The table has about 160,000 clones, approximately 85% seen once. The sample consisted of PBMCs. Source of these receptors: a man aged 50-60 years in good health and CMV-seropositive. The CDR3 runs from the conserved cysteine through the conserved F or W. A D gene is named only where the DNA matches it firmly. The size entry is marked missing in some rows and otherwise reads once, few, many or a size class.

D gene	V gene	clone size	J gene	CDR3 DNA	CDR3 protein
NA	TRBV5-6	few	TRBJ2-7	TGTGCCAGCAGCTTGTCTCGCTACGAGCAGTACTTC	CASSLSRYEQYF
NA	TRBV9	NA	TRBJ2-3	TGTGCCAGCAGCGTTGCACAGGATACGCAGTATTTT	CASSVAQDTQYF
NA	TRBV19	NA	TRBJ1-6	TGTGCCAGTAGTTCCGCGGGCAGCTCCTATAATTCACCCCTCCACTTT	CASSSAGSSYNSPLHF
NA	TRBV30	once	TRBJ1-3	TGTGCCTGGATGGGAGACGGGGTTGGAAACACCATATATTTT	CAWMGDGVGNTIYF
NA	TRBV28	NA	TRBJ2-7	TGTGCCAGCAGGTTTCAGACAGGCGGATACTACGAGCAGTACTTC	CASRFQTGGYYEQYF
TRBD2	TRBV7-7	NA	TRBJ2-3	TGTGCTAGCAGCCCAGGACTAGCGGGTGACACAGATACGCAGTATTTT	CASSPGLAGDTDTQYF
TRBD2	TRBV30	NA	TRBJ2-3	TGTGCCTGGAGTGTGTTGCGGGAGACAGATACGCAGTATTTT	CAWSVLRETDTQYF
NA	TRBV28	NA	TRBJ2-1	TGTGCCACCCTCAGGGATCTCTACAATGAGCAGTTCTTC	CATLRDLYNEQFF
NA	TRBV11-2	NA	TRBJ2-7	TGTGCCAGCAGCTTAGCACAGGGTAACCACGAGCAGTACTTC	CASSLAQGNHEQYF
TRBD2	TRBV4-3	NA	TRBJ2-7	TGCGCCAGCAGCCAAGGGACTAGCGGAGCCTACGAGCAGTACTTC	CASSQGTSGAYEQYF
NA	TRBV7-6	NA	TRBJ2-2	TGTGCCAGCAGCTTAGGAGCGGCAATCACCGGGGAGCTGTTTTTT	CASSLGAAITGELFF
TRBD1	TRBV28	NA	TRBJ2-5	TGTGCCAGCAGTCCATCCGGGACAGGGGGAGAGACCCAGTACTTC	CASSPSGTGGETQYF
TRBD1	TRBV6-5	NA	TRBJ1-1	TGTGCCAGCAGGCCGGGACAGACGAACACTGAAGCTTTCTTT	CASRPGQTNTEAFF
TRBD1	TRBV13	NA	TRBJ1-1	TGTGCCAGCAGACGGACAGGGTTGGAAACTGAAGCTTTCTTT	CASRRTGLETEAFF
NA	TRBV13	NA	TRBJ1-4	TGTGCCAGCAGCCTAAATACAGGACCCCTTGAAAAACTGTTTTTT	CASSLNTGPLEKLFF
NA	TRBV30	NA	TRBJ2-7	TGTGCCTGGAGTCCGCGGGGTCTAGGGTACGAGCAGTACTTC	CAWSPRGLGYEQYF
NA	TRBV9	few	TRBJ2-2	TGTGCCAGCAGCGTAGAAGGAGGTAACACCGGGGAGCTGTTTTTT	CASSVEGGNTGELFF
NA	TRBV28	NA	TRBJ1-5	TGTGCCAGCAGTTACGGGGGGGGATTTAGCAATCAGCCCCAGCATTTT	CASSYGGGFSNQPQHF
TRBD1	TRBV28	NA	TRBJ2-7	TGTGCCAGCCGACAGGGCTCCTACGAGCAGTACTTC	CASRQGSYEQYF
TRBD1	TRBV7-9	NA	TRBJ2-5	TGTGCCAGCACGGACAGGGGAAGCCAAGAGACCCAGTACTTC	CASTDRGSQETQYF
TRBD2	TRBV28	few	TRBJ2-6	TGTGCCAGCAGTCGAGGGGAGGGTTCTGGGGCCAACGTCCTGACTTTC	CASSRGEGSGANVLTF
TRBD2	TRBV4-3	NA	TRBJ2-1	TGCGCCAGCAGCCAAGAATCACCCTGGACTAGCGGGAGGAATGAGCAGTTCTTC	CASSQESPWTSGRNEQFF
TRBD2	TRBV19	NA	TRBJ2-7	TGTGCCAGTAGTTTAAGTACTAGCGGGTTTTCCTACGAGCAGTACTTC	CASSLSTSGFSYEQYF
NA	TRBV19	NA	TRBJ1-1	TGTGCCAGTAGTCAACAGATAAACACTGAAGCTTTCTTT	CASSQQINTEAFF
NA	TRBV5-6	NA	TRBJ2-3	TGTGCCAGCAGCTTCGGCCCAGGGGCAGATACGCAGTATTTT	CASSFGPGADTQYF
TRBD1	TRBV6-1	NA	TRBJ2-1	TGTGCCAGCCTTTTAACAGGGGCGTCCTACAATGAGCAGTTCTTC	CASLLTGASYNEQFF
NA	TRBV4-3	NA	TRBJ1-4	TGCGCCAGCAGCCAAGTTGCCGGGTCTTCTAATGAAAAACTGTTTTTT	CASSQVAGSSNEKLFF
TRBD1	TRBV25-1	once	TRBJ1-4	TGTGCCAGCAGTGTCCGGACAGGGGCTAATGAAAAACTGTTTTTT	CASSVRTGANEKLFF
TRBD1	TRBV5-1	NA	TRBJ1-5	TGCGCCAGCAGCTTGAACAGGGGTGAACAGCCCCAGCATTTT	CASSLNRGEQPQHF
NA	TRBV9	NA	TRBJ1-1	TGTGCCAGCAGCGTAGGAACAGGAACGAACACTGAAGCTTTCTTT	CASSVGTGTNTEAFF
TRBD1	TRBV19	NA	TRBJ1-5	TGTGCCAGTAGTATAGATAACCCGGGACAGGGCATCAGGGATCAGCCCCAGCATTTT	CASSIDNPGQGIRDQPQHF
NA	TRBV5-5	NA	TRBJ2-7	TGTGCCAGCAGCAGTCAGGGCTACGAGCAGTACTTC	CASSSQGYEQYF
TRBD1	TRBV30	NA	TRBJ1-2	TGTGCCTGGGAACCGGGACAGGGGGCCGGTGGCTACACCTTC	CAWEPGQGAGGYTF
NA	TRBV5-4	NA	TRBJ1-1	TGTGCCAGCAGCTTGGAGATGAGGGCCACTGAAGCTTTCTTT	CASSLEMRATEAFF
NA	TRBV7-9	NA	TRBJ1-1	TGTGCCAGCCTGAGGGCGGGGGTTCCTGAAGCTTTCTTT	CASLRAGVPEAFF
NA	TRBV30	once	TRBJ1-2	TGTGCCTGGACCAGGCTTGACTATGGCTACACCTTC	CAWTRLDYGYTF
TRBD1	TRBV27	NA	TRBJ2-7	TGTGCCAGCAGTGGACAGGGGGCCGAGCAGTACTTC	CASSGQGAEQYF
TRBD2	TRBV7-9	NA	TRBJ2-1	TGTGCCAGCAGCTTAGCTGGGAGGGGAGGCCACTACAATGAGCAGTTCTTC	CASSLAGRGGHYNEQFF
TRBD2	TRBV29-1	few	TRBJ2-3	TGCAGCGTTGAGTCTAGCGGGGGGGCAGATACGCAGTATTTT	CSVESSGGADTQYF
NA	TRBV15	NA	TRBJ2-2	TGTGCCACCAGCGCAAGACGCCCTAGAAACACCGGGGAGCTGTTTTTT	CATSARRPRNTGELFF
TRBD1	TRBV5-6	NA	TRBJ1-2	TGTGCCAGCAGCTTGCGGGACAGCTATGGCTACACCTTC	CASSLRDSYGYTF
TRBD1	TRBV29-1	NA	TRBJ1-2	TGCAGCGTCCAAAAGGAGGGGGCGCGCGACTATGGCTACACCTTC	CSVQKEGARDYGYTF